Listed below are T cell receptor beta chains from one sample, sequenced in a study of vaccination and CD4 T cells after COVID-19. These receptors have no known antigen. TCRdb re-analysed the PCR reads in MiXCR, keeping a single row per CDR3 protein. This table holds approximately 13,000 distinct CDR3 sequences, about 55% found once. Sequenced: CD4+ T cells from blood, cultured in vitro. The receptor set was obtained from a human donor who had recovered from COVID-19. CDR3s leave out the opening cysteine and the closing phenylalanine or tryptophan. D genes are given only for firm matches.

j_call: TRBJ2-3
cdr3_length: 14
v_call: TRBV6-1
d_call: TRBD2
cdr3_aa: ASSLGLAGGTDTQY

j_call: -
cdr3_length: 13
v_call: TRBV7-2
d_call: TRBD2
cdr3_aa: ASSLTTSGRAEQY

j_call: TRBJ2-7
cdr3_length: 12
v_call: TRBV20-1
d_call: TRBD1
cdr3_aa: SATGQGAGYEQY

j_call: TRBJ1-5
cdr3_length: 14
v_call: TRBV6-2/TRBV6-3
d_call: -
cdr3_aa: ASSYSGRKINQPQH

j_call: TRBJ1-2
cdr3_length: 13
v_call: TRBV5-1
d_call: TRBD1
cdr3_aa: ASSWGGTGVDGYT

j_call: TRBJ1-6
cdr3_length: 12
v_call: TRBV11-3
d_call: -
cdr3_aa: ASTEGSYNSPLH

j_call: TRBJ1-4
cdr3_length: 10
v_call: TRBV20-1
d_call: -
cdr3_aa: SARATNEKLF

j_call: TRBJ1-5
cdr3_length: 14
v_call: TRBV6-1
d_call: TRBD1
cdr3_aa: ASGSTGGVSNQPQH

j_call: TRBJ1-1
cdr3_length: 11
v_call: TRBV18
d_call: TRBD1
cdr3_aa: ASSSDRGTEAF

j_call: TRBJ1-5
cdr3_length: 12
v_call: TRBV12-3/TRBV12-4
d_call: -
cdr3_aa: ASSLGGDNQPQH

j_call: TRBJ2-6
cdr3_length: 13
v_call: TRBV27
d_call: -
cdr3_aa: ASRPSTGGVNVLT

j_call: TRBJ1-6
cdr3_length: 15
v_call: TRBV5-1
d_call: -
cdr3_aa: ASSGNPGSSYNSPLH

j_call: TRBJ2-2
cdr3_length: 12
v_call: TRBV20-1
d_call: TRBD2
cdr3_aa: SAKSGSGTGELF

j_call: TRBJ1-3
cdr3_length: 15
v_call: TRBV6-2/TRBV6-3
d_call: -
cdr3_aa: ASSYPQLVHSGNTIY

j_call: TRBJ2-5
cdr3_length: 11
v_call: TRBV7-9
d_call: -
cdr3_aa: ASSLGGGETQY

j_call: TRBJ2-2
cdr3_length: 14
v_call: TRBV11-3
d_call: TRBD2
cdr3_aa: ASSTGTRVNTGELF